The next 25 T cell receptor beta chains were all read from a single sample in a study of T-cell reconstitution after alpha-beta-depleted transplantation in children. Molecular barcoding with unique molecular identifiers was used for the TCRbeta library. TCRdb reprocessed the PCR reads with MiXCR, giving one entry per CDR3 protein. The sample has fewer than 700,000 distinct CDR3 sequences; approximately 12% are singletons. The specimen was PBMCs, mostly from graft donor cells, collected 360 days after TCRalphabeta/CD19-depleted stem cell transplant. The receptors stem from a male patient younger than 18 who had a stem cell transplant for acute myeloid leukemia, so the T cells may come from the graft donor.

This clonotype was observed at least ten times. The genes are TRBV12-3 or TRBV12-4 and TRBJ2-5; 8 bases match TRBD1. This CDR3 is built from 13 residues. V gave up 7 bases and J gave up 3 bases; unmatched junction bases: 4. The CDR3 spells CASKLDREETQYF. In DNA form, the CDR3 reads TGTGCCAGCAAACTGGACAGGGAAGAGACCCAGTACTTC.

This clonotype occurred a few times. The V gene is TRBV11-2, the J gene TRBJ2-3; either TRBD1 or TRBD2 may supply D (5 bases each). There are 17 residues in the CDR3. V dropped 1 base and J dropped 2 bases, with 16 bases sitting between them. CDR1 SGHAT and CDR2 FQNNGV come from the germline V gene. As DNA, the CDR3 is TGTGCCAGCAGCTTAGTTCGTGGGACCCGGGCCACAGATACGCAGTATTTT. It is translated as CASSLVRGTRATDTQYF.

The chain links TRBV4-2 to TRBJ2-1; D possibly uses TRBD1 or TRBD2 (5 bases each). The germline gives CDR1 LGHNA, CDR2 YNFKEQ. CDR3 length: 17 residues. V dropped 0 bases and J dropped 6 bases, with 18 bases sitting between them. The CDR3 sequence is CASSQEPRDLKANEQFF. In DNA, the CDR3 is TGTGCCAGCAGCCAAGAACCCCGGGACCTCAAGGCCAATGAGCAGTTCTTC.

This clonotype has just a few counts. The chain recombines TRBV20-1 with TRBJ2-7; 8 bases map to TRBD2. This CDR3 is 13 amino acids long. CDR1 DFQATT and CDR2 SNEGSKA come from the germline V gene (reference sequence). V gave up 6 bases and J gave up 4 bases; unmatched junction bases: 8. CDR3 sequence: CSATGGRAYEQYF. The CDR3 nucleotides read TGCAGTGCCACGGGGGGGAGGGCGTACGAGCAGTACTTC.

A few counts support this clonotype. The chain combines TRBV13 with TRBJ2-7; 10 nucleotides agree with TRBD1. Germline CDR1 PRHDT, CDR2 FYEKMQ (reference sequence). The CDR3 runs 15 residues. V lost 2 bases, J lost 2 bases, and 3 bases stayed unmatched. The CDR3 reads CASSLRGQGPYEQYF. Here the CDR3 DNA reads TGTGCCAGCAGCTTAAGGGGACAGGGGCCCTACGAGCAGTACTTC. Full variable domain (missing parts from reference TRBV13 and TRBJ2-7): AAGVIQSPRHLIKEKRETATLKCYPIPRHDTVYWYQQGPGQDPQFLISFYEKMQSDKGSIPDRFSAQQFSDYHSELNMSSLELGDSALYFCASSLRGQGPYEQYFGPGTRLTVT.

This clonotype was counted many times. This sequence joins TRBV5-1 and TRBJ2-1, with TRBD2 matching over 7 bases. The V and J ends lost 6 bases and 1 base, in that order; junction bases with no gene match: 4. Germline V gene lookup returns CDR1 SGHRS and CDR2 YFSETQ. This CDR3 has 14 residues. CDR3 bases: TGCGCCAGCACCCACGGGGGGTCCTACAATGAGCAGTTCTTC. This sequence encodes CASTHGGSYNEQFF.

This chain joins TRBV29-1 and TRBJ2-5; D is possibly TRBD2 (6 bases). V was pared by 6 bases and J by 13 bases, with 30 bases between. CDR1 is SQVTM, CDR2 ANQGSEA, per germline. CDR3 length: 15 residues. CDR3 nucleotide sequence: TGCAGCGTCCGCCAAGGGGCTAGCGCCTTTCGGGGACGGTACTTC. Amino acids: CSVRQGASAFRGRYF.

There are a few counts of this clonotype. The CDR3 DNA follows: TGTGCCAGCAGCTTAGTTGACAGAAACTTCAATCAGCCCCAGCATTTT. Translated: CASSLVDRNFNQPQHF. The gene calls are TRBV7-8 and TRBJ1-5; weak D call: TRBD1 (5 bases). The CDR3 length is 16 residues. CDR1 and CDR2 from the germline V gene are SGHVS and FQNEAQ. Trimming left V 1 base short and J 3 bases short, with 13 bases between.

This clonotype has more than one count but fewer than ten. The chain couples TRBV20-1 to TRBJ2-5, with 9 nucleotides matching TRBD1. Unmatched junction bases numbered 2, after V lost 3 bases and J lost 0 bases. Germline lookup yields CDR1 DFQATT and CDR2 SNEGSKA (reference sequence). The CDR3 length is 14 residues. CDR3 bases: TGCAGTGCTAGGACAGGGGGATACCAAGAGACCCAGTACTTC. It specifies CSARTGGYQETQYF.

This clonotype came up once. A much larger clonotype is one base distant, so this may be a read error. This chain links TRBV5-1 with TRBJ2-3; perhaps TRBD2 as D (5 bases). V was shortened by 0 bases and J by 0 bases, with 11 bases between the two germline ends. Per the germline V gene, CDR1 is SGHRS and CDR2 is YFSETQ. The length of the CDR3 is 16 residues. The CDR3 spells CASSLASSTSTDTQYF. The CDR3 nucleotides read TGCGCCAGCAGCTTGGCTAGCAGTACTAGCACAGATACGCAGTATTTT.

In this sample, this clonotype turned up many times. V usage is TRBV28 and J usage is TRBJ1-1; tentatively, D is TRBD1 (5 bases). The germline CDR1 and CDR2 sequences are MDHEN and SYDVKM. The CDR3 contains 14 residues. The V and J ends lost 5 bases and 0 bases respectively, with 10 bases between them. CDR3 protein: CASSDQGMNTEAFF. CDR3 coding DNA: TGTGCCAGCAGTGATCAGGGTATGAACACTGAAGCTTTCTTT.

The J gene is TRBJ2-7, the V gene TRBV5-1; 9 bases agree with TRBD1. CDR3 length: 16 amino acids. The V segment lost 3 bases and the J segment 3 bases; nucleotides outside the gene matches: 10. Per the germline V gene, CDR1 is SGHRS and CDR2 is YFSETQ. The CDR3 reads CASSWNPGQGRYEQYF. In DNA form, the CDR3 reads TGCGCCAGCAGCTGGAACCCGGGACAGGGACGCTACGAGCAGTACTTC.

The V and J genes are TRBV29-1 and TRBJ2-2; 15 bases fit TRBD2. J gave up 2 bases and V 6 bases, and 4 bases lay outside the gene matches. Germline CDR1 and CDR2: SQVTM and ANQGSEA. This CDR3 is 16 amino acids long. This CDR3 reads CSVGGLAGGNTGELFF. DNA for the CDR3: TGCAGCGTGGGGGGACTAGCGGGAGGAAACACCGGGGAGCTGTTTTTT.

In its sample, this clonotype was seen a few times. The gene calls are TRBV20-1 and TRBJ2-1; possibly TRBD1 or TRBD2 for D (5 bases each). This CDR3 comprises 14 residues. With 7 bases removed from V and 6 bases from J, the gap between germline ends came to 19 bases. Germline values: CDR1 DFQATT, CDR2 SNEGSKA (reference sequence). In nucleotides, the CDR3 is TGCAGTGGTAGTGGGGGATTACGGCGCAATGAGCAGTTCTTC. Encoded protein: CSGSGGLRRNEQFF.

Many counts were recorded for this clonotype. The chain employs TRBV25-1 and TRBJ2-3, with D possibly being TRBD1 (6 bases). The CDR3 covers 16 residues. Germline CDR1 and CDR2: MGHDK and SYGVNS. V dropped 3 bases and J dropped 1 base, with 14 bases sitting between them. This CDR3 reads CASSDSRGGRTDTQYF. CDR3 bases: TGTGCCAGCAGTGACAGTAGAGGGGGACGCACAGATACGCAGTATTTT.

This clonotype has a count of ten or more. This chain connects TRBV29-1 to TRBJ2-7; TRBD1 is a possible D gene (6 bases). V was clipped by 4 bases and J by 0 bases, with 10 bases between them. CDR1 SQVTM and CDR2 ANQGSEA come from the germline V gene. The CDR3 is 13 residues long. CDR3 loop: CSVAGAFSYEQYF. Written as DNA, the CDR3 is TGCAGCGTTGCAGGGGCCTTCTCCTACGAGCAGTACTTC.

This clonotype turned up a few times. The V gene is TRBV10-3, the J gene TRBJ1-2; D gene uncertain. The V gene's germline CDR1 is ENHRY and CDR2 SYGVKD. Trimming shortened V by 8 bases and J by 0 bases, and 10 bases separated the two germline ends. The CDR3 length is 13 residues. For the CDR3, the DNA is TGTGCCATCTATTCCCCGACTAACTATGGCTACACCTTC. It is translated as CAIYSPTNYGYTF.

This clonotype was seen repeatedly, ten times or more. V and J are TRBV12-5 and TRBJ2-2; 7 nucleotides match TRBD2. The CDR3 consists of 16 residues. The germline gives CDR1 LGHNT, CDR2 FRNRAP. The V gene end was trimmed by 5 bases and the J gene end by 0 bases; junction bases not matched to a gene: 6. The CDR3: CASGLGLDTNTGELFF. Written as DNA, the CDR3 is TGTGCTAGTGGTCTCGGACTAGATACGAACACCGGGGAGCTGTTTTTT.

This clonotype has more than one count but fewer than ten. The V gene is TRBV7-2, the J gene TRBJ1-4; the match to TRBD1 covers 10 bases. Trimming removed 5 bases from V and 6 bases from J; junction bases left unmatched: 6. The length of the CDR3 is 15 residues. Germline CDR1 is SGHTA and CDR2 is FQGNSA. CDR3 coding DNA: TGTGCCAGCAGCCCGGGGACAGGGGCGGATGAAAAACTGTTTTTT. Translation gives CASSPGTGADEKLFF.

Many counts were recorded for this clonotype. The gene calls are TRBV29-1 and TRBJ2-1, with 11 bases fitting TRBD2. CDR3 length: 13 amino acids. The germline CDR1 and CDR2 sequences are SQVTM and ANQGSEA. The V segment lost 5 bases and the J segment 5 bases; nucleotides outside the gene matches: 2. DNA for the CDR3: TGCAGCGTTCTAGCGGGAGGCAACAATGAGCAGTTCTTC. This sequence encodes CSVLAGGNNEQFF.

This clonotype was detected many times. This chain joins TRBV20-1 and TRBJ2-1, with 8 bases aligning to TRBD2. Germline assignment: CDR1 DFQATT and CDR2 SNEGSKA (reference sequence). The CDR3 is made up of 14 amino acids. Unmatched junction bases numbered 8, after V lost 0 bases and J lost 10 bases. The CDR3 spells CSARDEAGAGEQFF. The CDR3 nucleotides are TGCAGTGCTAGAGATGAAGCGGGAGCAGGGGAGCAGTTCTTC.

This clonotype was counted between two and nine times. The chain links TRBV20-1 to TRBJ2-1; TRBD2 matches 11 bases. CDR1 is DFQATT and CDR2 is SNEGSKA in the germline V gene (reference sequence). V lost 5 bases to trimming and J lost 7 bases; unmatched junction nucleotides: 10. The CDR3 has 15 residues. The CDR3 sequence: CSALPTSGIGNEQFF. The CDR3 coding sequence is TGCAGTGCTCTGCCGACTAGCGGGATTGGAAATGAGCAGTTCTTC.

This clonotype was observed a few times. In nucleotides, the CDR3 is TGCAGCGTTGAAATCCGTGAAGCTTTCTTT. This codes for CSVEIREAFF. The V call is TRBV29-1, the J call TRBJ1-1; D uncertain. Germline V gene data show CDR1 as SQVTM and CDR2 as ANQGSEA. Trimming took off 2 bases at V and 7 bases at J, with 5 bases between the two ends. This CDR3 spans 10 amino acids.

This rearrangement joins TRBV5-1 to TRBJ2-7; 10 bases fit TRBD2. CDR1 SGHRS and CDR2 YFSETQ come from the germline V gene. Trimming at V came to 1 base and at J to 6 bases, leaving 13 bases not matched to a gene. The CDR3 totals 17 residues. The CDR3 loop is CASSLRVPASGRSEQYF. In DNA form, the CDR3 reads TGCGCCAGCAGCTTGAGAGTTCCGGCTAGCGGGAGATCCGAGCAGTACTTC. Looking up the rest from reference TRBV5-1 and TRBJ2-7 gives the full variable domain: KAGVTQTPRYLIKTRGQQVTLSCSPISGHRSVSWYQQTPGQGLQFLFEYFSETQRNKGNFPGRFSGRQFSNSRSEMNVSTLELGDSALYLCASSLRVPASGRSEQYFGPGTRLTVT.

To note about this clonotype: Germline and junction disagree at one end, which may indicate a read error. The chain recombines TRBV28 with TRBJ2-3; 7 nucleotides line up with TRBD2. This CDR3 region has 18 residues. Per the germline V gene, CDR1 is MDHEN and CDR2 is SYDVKM. This CDR3 is CASSFRVGLAALTYTQYF. CDR3 coding DNA: TGTGCCAGCAGTTTCCGGGTTGGGCTAGCGGCCCTCACATATACGCAGTATTTT.